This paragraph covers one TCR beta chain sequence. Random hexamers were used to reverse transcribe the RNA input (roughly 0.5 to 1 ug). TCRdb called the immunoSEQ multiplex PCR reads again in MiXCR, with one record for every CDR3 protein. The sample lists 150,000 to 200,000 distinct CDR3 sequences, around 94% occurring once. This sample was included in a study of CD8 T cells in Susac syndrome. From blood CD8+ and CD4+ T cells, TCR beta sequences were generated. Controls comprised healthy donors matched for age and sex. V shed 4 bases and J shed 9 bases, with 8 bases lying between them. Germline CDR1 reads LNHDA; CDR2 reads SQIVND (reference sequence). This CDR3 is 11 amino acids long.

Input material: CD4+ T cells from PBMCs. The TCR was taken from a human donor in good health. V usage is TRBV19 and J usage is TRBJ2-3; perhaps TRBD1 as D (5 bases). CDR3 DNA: TGTGCCAGTAGTAAGGGGAACACGCAGTATTTT. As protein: CASSKGNTQYF.